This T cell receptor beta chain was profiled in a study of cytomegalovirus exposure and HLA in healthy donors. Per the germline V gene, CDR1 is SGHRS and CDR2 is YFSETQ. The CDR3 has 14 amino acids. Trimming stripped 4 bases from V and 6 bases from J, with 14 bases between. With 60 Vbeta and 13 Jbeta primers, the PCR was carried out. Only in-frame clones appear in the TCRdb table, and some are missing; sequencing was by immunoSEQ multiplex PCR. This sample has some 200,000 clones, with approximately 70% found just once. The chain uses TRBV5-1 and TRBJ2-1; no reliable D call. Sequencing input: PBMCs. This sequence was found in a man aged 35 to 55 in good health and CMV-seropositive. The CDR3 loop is CASSRTPTSNEQFF. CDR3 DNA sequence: TGCGCCAGCAGCCGAACACCAACCAGCAATGAGCAGTTCTTC.